This T cell receptor beta chain derives from a study of blood T cell repertoires in COVID-19 (dated by TCRdb to 2018 to 2020). Looking at the study overall: Samples from collaborators originated in the United States, Italy and Spain and spanned both the acute and convalescent phases of COVID-19. A freely available public database, intended as a resource for researchers studying the immune response to SARS-CoV-2, is where the repertoires were released. The samples were drawn from two sources: the first 160 participants of the ongoing ImmuneRACE study, and 950 to 1,500 subjects contributed by 6 global collaborators. HLA class I and class II types, where available, came from metadata supplied by the sample provider rather than from assay-based typing. Nearly every sample came with metadata listing a de-identified subject ID, COVID-19 status, age in years and sex. The prospective study material was composed of cDNA or gDNA derived from T cells, B-cell-depleted T cells, or PBMCs. Deeply sampled blood TCRbeta repertoires from subjects exposed to, actively infected with, or recovered from COVID-19 were included in the dataset. General study outcomes and caveats: How much clinical and demographic metadata was included differed by source and by participant, and the metadata was provided uncurated.

Each collaborating institution followed its own protocols to collect whole blood in K2EDTA tubes. For TCRbeta analysis, collaborator samples were shipped as frozen whole blood, as isolated PBMCs, or as DNA extracted from either sample type. A remark on this clone: No cognate antigen has been identified for it. No qualities accompany the bases; no much larger clone lies one base away.

TCRbeta CDR3 regions were amplified from genomic DNA using the immunoSEQ Assay, a bias-controlled multiplex PCR. Per the original workflow: The number of nucleated cells in each sample was estimated by amplification of reference gene primers within the assay. To quantify the absolute abundance of each unique TCRbeta CDR3 rearrangement, sequence reads were collapsed and filtered. Productive Simpson clonality was computed per sample as the square root of Simpson's diversity index over productive rearrangements. Drawn from immuneACCESS, this table holds only the in-frame rearrangements with V and J called that TCRdb kept. Clones are partly lost; checked studies trace under half to an unresolved V gene and leave the rest unexplained. The V and J calls and clone size come from that table; D and trimming were worked out from the DNA. The sample records about 69,000 clones, roughly 80% of which are singletons. Of the sample, 9% to 10% is held by the ten largest clones.

The CDR3 contains 16 residues, cysteine and phenylalanine counted. This entry keeps only the CDR3 DNA: 48 bases, framed from base 1. The junction shows trimming of 0 bases on V and 2 bases on J, plus 11 bases between the germline ends. CDR1 and CDR2 (SGHRS, YFSETQ) derive from the germline V gene. The chain is encoded by TRBV5-1 joined to TRBJ1-4, with the D gene not confidently named. Sequencing was done on a sample of peripheral blood. The sequence came from a woman older than 75 with acute or convalescent COVID-19. The CDR3 here reads CASSLEPELTNEKLFF. The nucleotide sequence is given as TGCGCCAGCAGCTTGGAGCCGGAGCTGACTAATGAAAAACTGTTTTTT.